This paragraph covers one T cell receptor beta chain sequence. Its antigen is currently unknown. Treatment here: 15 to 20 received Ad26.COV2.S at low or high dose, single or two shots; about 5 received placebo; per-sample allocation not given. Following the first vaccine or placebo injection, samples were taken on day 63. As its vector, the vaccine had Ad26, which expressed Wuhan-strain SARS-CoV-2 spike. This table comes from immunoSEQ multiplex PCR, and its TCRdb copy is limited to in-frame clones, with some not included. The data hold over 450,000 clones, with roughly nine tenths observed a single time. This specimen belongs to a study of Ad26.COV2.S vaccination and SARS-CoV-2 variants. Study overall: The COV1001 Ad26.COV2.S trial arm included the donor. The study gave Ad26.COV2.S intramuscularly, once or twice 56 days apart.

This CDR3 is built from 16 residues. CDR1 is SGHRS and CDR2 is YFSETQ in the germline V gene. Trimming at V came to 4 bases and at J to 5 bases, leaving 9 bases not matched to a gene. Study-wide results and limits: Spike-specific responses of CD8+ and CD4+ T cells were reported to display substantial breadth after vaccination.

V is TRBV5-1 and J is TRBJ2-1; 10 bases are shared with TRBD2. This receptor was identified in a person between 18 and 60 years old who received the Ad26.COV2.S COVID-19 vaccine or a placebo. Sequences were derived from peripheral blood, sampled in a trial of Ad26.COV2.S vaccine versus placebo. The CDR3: CASSLTSGVANNEQFF. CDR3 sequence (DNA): TGCGCCAGCAGCCTCACTAGCGGGGTCGCAAACAATGAGCAGTTCTTC.